The 17 T cell receptor beta chains below were found in one sample sequenced in a study of T cell responses to AZD1222 COVID-19 vaccine. This table comes from immunoSEQ multiplex PCR, and its TCRdb copy is limited to in-frame clones, with some not included. The sample has about 110,000 clones, 85% to 90% seen once. The material was peripheral blood, obtained 28 days after the second AZD1222 dose. Receptors were obtained from an adult who received the AZD1222 COVID-19 vaccine.

V and J are TRBV6-5 and TRBJ1-2, with D maybe TRBD1 (6 bases). Germline V gene data show CDR1 as MNHEY and CDR2 as SVGAGI. V was clipped by 1 base and J by 5 bases, with 8 bases between them. This CDR3 spans 13 amino acids. The CDR3 nucleotides are TGTGCCAGCAGTTACTTAGGGGGATATGGCTACACCTTC. Protein sequence: CASSYLGGYGYTF.

This rearrangement joins TRBV5-1 to TRBJ1-1; maybe TRBD1 (6 bases). This CDR3 has 14 residues. The V gene's germline CDR1 is SGHRS and CDR2 YFSETQ. V was pared by 3 bases and J by 6 bases, with 15 bases between. The chain's CDR3 is CASSSSGTTPEAFF. DNA of the CDR3: TGCGCCAGCAGCTCTTCGGGGACAACGCCTGAAGCTTTCTTT.

J is TRBJ2-1 and V is TRBV13; unclear D gene. This CDR3 contains 15 residues. V dropped 5 bases and J dropped 5 bases, with 16 bases sitting between them. Germline CDR1 reads PRHDT; CDR2 reads FYEKMQ (reference sequence). Here the CDR3 DNA reads TGTGCCAGCAGCCCCATAGGTGCTTCCCACAATGAGCAGTTCTTC. Encoded protein: CASSPIGASHNEQFF.

The V gene is TRBV12-3 or TRBV12-4, the J gene TRBJ1-1; D gene uncertain. This CDR3 is built from 13 residues. The V end lost 3 bases, the J end lost 7 bases, and 12 bases lay between the germline ends. As DNA, the CDR3 is TGTGCCAGCAGTTTCCAGATCGGAGGTGAAGCTTTCTTT. It encodes CASSFQIGGEAFF.

The chain employs TRBV5-1 and TRBJ1-4; 11 nucleotides align to TRBD1. Germline V gene data show CDR1 as SGHRS and CDR2 as YFSETQ. The CDR3 sequence is 15 residues long. V lost 4 bases to trimming and J lost 8 bases; unmatched junction nucleotides: 7. The CDR3 protein is CASSTGQGASEKLFF. Written as DNA, the CDR3 is TGCGCCAGCAGCACCGGACAGGGGGCGTCCGAAAAACTGTTTTTT. Full variable domain (rest looked up from reference TRBV5-1 and TRBJ1-4): KAGVTQTPRYLIKTRGQQVTLSCSPISGHRSVSWYQQTPGQGLQFLFEYFSETQRNKGNFPGRFSGRQFSNSRSEMNVSTLELGDSALYLCASSTGQGASEKLFFGSGTQLSVL.

The chain combines TRBV5-1 with TRBJ2-5, with 10 bases lining up with TRBD2. The CDR3 has 16 amino acids. The germline gives CDR1 SGHRS, CDR2 YFSETQ. With 0 bases clipped from V and 1 base from J, the junction kept 3 bases outside the gene matches. The CDR3 sequence is CASSLGSGGAQETQYF. The CDR3 DNA is TGCGCCAGCAGCTTGGGGAGCGGGGGGGCCCAAGAGACCCAGTACTTC. Combining the CDR3 with reference TRBV5-1 and TRBJ2-5 gives the whole variable domain KAGVTQTPRYLIKTRGQQVTLSCSPISGHRSVSWYQQTPGQGLQFLFEYFSETQRNKGNFPGRFSGRQFSNSRSEMNVSTLELGDSALYLCASSLGSGGAQETQYFGPGTRLLVL.

This clone was seen just once. This sequence joins TRBV6-5 and TRBJ1-6; D is ambiguous. V gave up 8 bases and J gave up 7 bases, with 18 bases separating them. CDR1 MNHEY and CDR2 SVGAGI come from the germline V gene. The CDR3 has 15 residues. The CDR3 DNA follows: TGTGCCAGCGGGTCGGGAATAGGTCGGAATTCACCCCTCCACTTT. Its translation: CASGSGIGRNSPLHF.

The gene calls are TRBV11-3 and TRBJ1-2; maybe TRBD1 (5 bases). Looked up from germline, CDR1 is SGHNT and CDR2 is YENEEA. V dropped 6 bases and J dropped 8 bases, with 16 bases sitting between them. The CDR3 loop spans 13 amino acids. DNA of the CDR3: TGTGCCAGCAGTTACCAGGGTTCCGTGGGCTACACCTTC. This sequence encodes CASSYQGSVGYTF.

V and J are TRBV5-4 and TRBJ1-2; a weak D match, TRBD1 (5 bases). The germline CDR1 and CDR2 sequences are SGHNT and YYREEE (reference sequence). The length of the CDR3 is 16 residues. V was cut by 6 bases and J by 8 bases, with 26 bases left in between. The chain's CDR3 is CASIRLRGGRVDGYTF. CDR3 coding DNA: TGTGCCAGCATCAGACTCCGGGGGGGTAGGGTTGACGGCTACACCTTC. The full variable domain, in which reference TRBV5-4 and TRBJ1-2 provide the parts outside the CDR3, is ETGVTQSPTHLIKTRGQQVTLRCSSQSGHNTVSWYQQALGQGPQFIFQYYREEENGRGNFPPRFSGLQFPNYSSELNVNALELDDSALYLCASIRLRGGRVDGYTFGSGTRLTVV.

The rearrangement links TRBV6-5 to TRBJ2-2; D remains ambiguous. The CDR3 has 14 residues. CDR1 and CDR2 (germline): MNHEY, SVGAGI. V lost 6 bases and J 3 bases, leaving 11 bases between the germline ends. This chain's CDR3 is CASSPNADTGELFF. For the CDR3, the DNA is TGTGCCAGCAGCCCCAACGCTGACACCGGGGAGCTGTTTTTT.

The chain joins TRBV2 to TRBJ1-6, with no clear D. With 2 bases removed from V and 10 bases from J, the gap between germline ends came to 6 bases. Germline CDR1 is SNHLY and CDR2 is FYNNEI. This CDR3 has 12 amino acids. The CDR3 spells CASSETESPLHF. The CDR3 DNA sequence: TGTGCCAGCAGTGAAACGGAGTCACCCCTCCACTTT.

This CDR3 reads CASYRQGWYEQYF. CDR3 nucleotides: TGTGCCAGCTACCGCCAGGGATGGTACGAGCAGTACTTC. The chain uses TRBV6-5 and TRBJ2-7; D is perhaps TRBD1 (5 bases). Trimming cost V 8 bases and J 4 bases, with 15 bases left between them. Germline V CDR1 and CDR2: MNHEY, SVGAGI. This CDR3 has 13 residues.

This rearrangement joins TRBV29-1 to TRBJ1-1, with 9 positions matching TRBD1. The germline V gene encodes CDR1 SQVTM and CDR2 ANQGSEA. Trimming took 7 bases from V and 6 from J; bases not matched to a gene: 12. CDR3 length equals 14 residues. The CDR3 nucleotides read TGCAGCGGATCAGCGACAGGGGGGGGAGCTGAAGCTTTCTTT. Translating it yields CSGSATGGGAEAFF.

The rearrangement uses TRBV19 and TRBJ2-3; D is ambiguous. V lost 3 bases, J lost 5 bases, and 24 bases lay in between. The CDR3 length is 18 residues. The germline V gene encodes CDR1 LNHDA and CDR2 SQIVND (reference sequence). CDR3 loop: CASSILIPATGPGDTQYF. In DNA form, the CDR3 reads TGTGCCAGTAGTATCCTTATCCCCGCGACTGGACCGGGAGATACGCAGTATTTT.

V gene TRBV5-1 combines with J gene TRBJ2-5; 7 positions agree with TRBD2. V lost 0 bases and J lost 5; bases outside the gene matches: 7. Germline values: CDR1 SGHRS, CDR2 YFSETQ. The length of the CDR3 is 15 residues. CDR3 sequence: CASSLASAGDETQYF. For the CDR3, the DNA is TGCGCCAGCAGCTTGGCATCGGCGGGGGACGAGACCCAGTACTTC.

The DNA of the CDR3 is TGTGCCAGCAGCGCTAGAAAGACAGGCGGGTATGGCTACACCTTC. Its protein product is CASSARKTGGYGYTF. V and J are TRBV9 and TRBJ1-2; tentative D call: TRBD1 (6 bases). The CDR3 has 15 residues. Trimming stripped 3 bases from V and 5 bases from J, with 17 bases between. Germline V gene lookup returns CDR1 SGDLS and CDR2 YYNGEE. Supplemented by reference TRBV9 and TRBJ1-2, the full variable domain reads DSGVTQTPKHLITATGQRVTLRCSPRSGDLSVYWYQQSLDQGLQFLIQYYNGEERAKGNILERFSAQQFPDLHSELNLSSLELGDSALYFCASSARKTGGYGYTFGSGTRLTVV.

The V and J genes are TRBV5-1 and TRBJ2-7; 8 bases map to TRBD2. The ends lost 0 bases at V and 4 bases at J; junction bases unmatched: 6. Germline CDR1 SGHRS, CDR2 YFSETQ. This CDR3 region has 15 residues. CDR3 region: CASSLEAGERYEQYF. CDR3 bases: TGCGCCAGCAGCTTGGAAGCGGGGGAACGATACGAGCAGTACTTC.